These 2 T cell receptor beta chains came from one sample sequenced in a study of T cell changes during pregnancy in multiple sclerosis. Sequenced by immunoSEQ multiplex PCR; TCRdb stores in-frame clones only, minus some. This table has about 100,000 clones, around 90% appearing once. The source material was peripheral blood, sampled in the second trimester of pregnancy. The receptors come from a female donor with multiple sclerosis, enrolled in a pregnancy study.

The V call is TRBV9, the J call TRBJ2-1; the D gene is possibly TRBD1 (6 bases). Germline CDR1 SGDLS, CDR2 YYNGEE. CDR3 length equals 18 residues. Trimming shortened V by 4 bases and J by 7 bases, and 27 bases separated the two germline ends. CDR3 residues: CASSWGLLQGNRRNEQFF. The DNA of the CDR3 is TGTGCCAGCAGCTGGGGGCTCCTTCAGGGGAATAGGAGAAATGAGCAGTTCTTC.

This rearrangement joins TRBV5-1 to TRBJ1-3; 8 nucleotides line up with TRBD1. Germline trimming cut 4 bases from V and 0 bases from J; bases unmatched to any gene: 9. There are 17 residues in the CDR3. The germline gives CDR1 SGHRS, CDR2 YFSETQ. CDR3 protein: CASSLGQGGFSGNTIYF. CDR3 sequence (DNA): TGCGCCAGCAGCCTCGGACAGGGTGGATTCTCTGGAAACACCATATATTTT.